The clone carrying this TCR beta chain has ten or more counts. The CDR3 is 14 amino acids. V dropped 5 bases and J dropped 3; count of bases not matched to a gene: 6. The data stem from a study of regulatory T cells in long-lasting Graves disease. Both iRepertoire HTBI primers and Arm-PCR of CDR3 regions were used to build the TCR beta libraries. TCRdb analysed the multiplex PCR reads with MiXCR anew, one entry per CDR3 protein. The sample consists of roughly 430,000 distinct CDR3 sequences, about 21% of them appearing once. Time point in this sample: persistent/refractory GD, antithyroid drugs over 5 years with positive TRAb. Scientists built the TCR library using RNA that was extracted from PBMCs.

This TCR was sampled from a female donor with Graves disease. This sequence joins TRBV12-3 or TRBV12-4 and TRBJ2-7; 8 nucleotides line up with TRBD1. Specimen: peripheral blood mononuclear cells (PBMCs), collected when the disease was refractory, from a patient treated with antithyroid drugs. CDR3 nucleotide sequence: TGTGCCAGCAGTCTACAGGGGGAGGACTACGAGCAGTACTTC. This gives the protein CASSLQGEDYEQYF.